This T cell receptor (beta chain) comes out of a study of blood T cell repertoires in COVID-19. As originally analysed: Reference gene primer amplification gave nucleated cell count estimates. TCRdb's table, derived via immunoSEQ multiplex PCR, lists solely in-frame clones and lacks some. The V and J calls and the clone size are those of that table, but D and trimming were determined from the DNA. The sample has about 27,000 clones, approximately 80% seen once. The V gene lost 0 bases and the J gene lost 1 base, with 9 bases spanning the gap. CDR3 size: 15 residues. Germline V lookup: CDR1 LGHDT, CDR2 YNNKEL (reference sequence).

This sequence originates from a man in his 70s with active COVID-19. Specimen: peripheral blood. The chain links TRBV3-1 (or the pseudogene TRBV3-2) to TRBJ1-1; D might be TRBD1 (5 bases). Here the CDR3 DNA reads TGTGCCAGCAGCCAAGACAGGGATTGGAACACTGAAGCTTTCTTT. The encoded protein is CASSQDRDWNTEAFF.